The source of this T cell receptor beta chain is a study of T cell responses to AZD1222 COVID-19 vaccine. This clone appeared a single time. Assay used: immunoSEQ multiplex PCR; TCRdb lists only in-frame clones, some missing. This table holds more than 50,000 clones, 79% found once. Germline assignment: CDR1 SQVTM and CDR2 ANQGSEA. Losses at the gene ends were 4 bases for V and 0 bases for J; bases not matched to a gene: 6. This CDR3 region has 14 residues. The receptor's source is an adult in good health. The rearrangement links TRBV29-1 to TRBJ2-7; the match to TRBD2 covers 7 bases. Sequences were derived from peripheral blood, sampled on day 0 of MenACWY control vaccination. CDR3 residues: CSVGLAPSSYEQYF. The CDR3 DNA sequence: TGCAGCGTTGGACTAGCACCGAGCTCCTACGAGCAGTACTTC.